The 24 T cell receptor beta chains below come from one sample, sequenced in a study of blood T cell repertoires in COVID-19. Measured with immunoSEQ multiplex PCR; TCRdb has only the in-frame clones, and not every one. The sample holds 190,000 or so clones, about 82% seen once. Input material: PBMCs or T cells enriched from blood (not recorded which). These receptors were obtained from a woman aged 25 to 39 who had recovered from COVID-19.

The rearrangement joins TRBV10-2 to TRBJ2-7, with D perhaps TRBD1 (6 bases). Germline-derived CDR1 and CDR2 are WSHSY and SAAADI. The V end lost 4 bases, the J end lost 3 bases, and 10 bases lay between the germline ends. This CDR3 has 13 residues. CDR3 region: CASSGTGYYEQYF. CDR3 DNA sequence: TGCGCCAGCAGTGGAACAGGGTACTACGAGCAGTACTTC.

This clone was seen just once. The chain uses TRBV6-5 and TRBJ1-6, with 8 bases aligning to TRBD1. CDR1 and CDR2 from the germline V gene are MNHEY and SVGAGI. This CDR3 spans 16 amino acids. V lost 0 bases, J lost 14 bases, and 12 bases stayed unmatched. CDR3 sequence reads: CASSYSARVQGAALHF. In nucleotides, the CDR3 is TGTGCCAGCAGTTACTCTGCCAGGGTTCAGGGGGCGGCCCTCCACTTT.

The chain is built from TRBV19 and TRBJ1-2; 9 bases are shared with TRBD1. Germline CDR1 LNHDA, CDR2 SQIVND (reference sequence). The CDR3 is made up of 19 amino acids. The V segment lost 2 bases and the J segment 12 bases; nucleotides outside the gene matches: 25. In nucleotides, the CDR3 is TGTGCCAGTAGTATACCCTGGACAGGGGTCATACCCCTCCCAGAGCCAAACACCTTC. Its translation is CASSIPWTGVIPLPEPNTF.

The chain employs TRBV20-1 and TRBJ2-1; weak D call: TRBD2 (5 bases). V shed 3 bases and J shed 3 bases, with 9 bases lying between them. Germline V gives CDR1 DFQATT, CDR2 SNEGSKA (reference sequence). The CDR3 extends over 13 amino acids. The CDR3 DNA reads TGCAGTGCTAGTGAACGGGACTACAATGAGCAGTTCTTC. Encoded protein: CSASERDYNEQFF.

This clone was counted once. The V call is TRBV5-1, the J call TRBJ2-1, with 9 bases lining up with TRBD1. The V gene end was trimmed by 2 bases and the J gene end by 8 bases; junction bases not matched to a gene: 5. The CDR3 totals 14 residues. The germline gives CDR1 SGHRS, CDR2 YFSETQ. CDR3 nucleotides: TGCGCCAGCAGCTTTCGGGACAGGGTCGATGAGCAGTTCTTC. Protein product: CASSFRDRVDEQFF.

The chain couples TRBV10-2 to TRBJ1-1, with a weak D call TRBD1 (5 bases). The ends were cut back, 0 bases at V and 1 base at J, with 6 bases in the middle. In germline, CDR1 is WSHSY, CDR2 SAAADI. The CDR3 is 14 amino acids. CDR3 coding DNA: TGCGCCAGCAGTGAGTCGGGGGGGAACACTGAAGCTTTCTTT. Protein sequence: CASSESGGNTEAFF.

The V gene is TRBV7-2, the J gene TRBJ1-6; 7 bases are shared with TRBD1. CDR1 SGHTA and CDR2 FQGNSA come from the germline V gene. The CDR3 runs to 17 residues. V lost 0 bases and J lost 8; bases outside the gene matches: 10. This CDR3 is CASSLAIRTGDDSPLHF. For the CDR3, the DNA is TGTGCCAGCAGCTTAGCGATTAGAACAGGGGATGATTCACCCCTCCACTTT.

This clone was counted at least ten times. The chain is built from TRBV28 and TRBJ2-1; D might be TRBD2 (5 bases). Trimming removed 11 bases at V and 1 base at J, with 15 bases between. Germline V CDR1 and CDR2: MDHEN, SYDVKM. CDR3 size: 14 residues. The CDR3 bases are TGTGCCGTACGGAGTCCGGGGTCCTACAATGAGCAGTTCTTC. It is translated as CAVRSPGSYNEQFF.

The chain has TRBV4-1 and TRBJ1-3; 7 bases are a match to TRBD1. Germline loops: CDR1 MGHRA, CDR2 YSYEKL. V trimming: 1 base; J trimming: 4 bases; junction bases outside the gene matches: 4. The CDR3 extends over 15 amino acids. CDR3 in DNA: TGCGCCAGCAGCCAAGTTGGGACAGTCGGAAACACCATATATTTT. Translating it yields CASSQVGTVGNTIYF.

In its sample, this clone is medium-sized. CDR3 amino acids: CSAPPVHEQYF. CDR3 bases: TGCAGTGCCCCGCCGGTCCACGAGCAGTACTTC. The chain joins TRBV20-1 to TRBJ2-7; unclear D gene. CDR3 size: 11 residues. The germline V gene has CDR1 DFQATT and CDR2 SNEGSKA (reference sequence). V lost 6 bases to trimming and J lost 5 bases, with 11 bases between them.

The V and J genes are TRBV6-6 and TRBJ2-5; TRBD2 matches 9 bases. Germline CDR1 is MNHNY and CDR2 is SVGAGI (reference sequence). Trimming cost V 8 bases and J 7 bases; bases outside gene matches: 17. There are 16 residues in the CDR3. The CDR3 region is CASLPAGGPLTGTQYF. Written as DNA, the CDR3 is TGTGCCAGCCTCCCAGCGGGAGGTCCATTAACGGGGACCCAGTACTTC.

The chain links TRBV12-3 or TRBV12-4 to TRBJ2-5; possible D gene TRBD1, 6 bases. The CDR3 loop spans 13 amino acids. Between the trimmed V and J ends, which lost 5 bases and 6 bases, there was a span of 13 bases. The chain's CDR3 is CASSRQGIQTQYF. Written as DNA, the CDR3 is TGTGCCAGCAGTCGTCAGGGGATCCAGACCCAGTACTTC.

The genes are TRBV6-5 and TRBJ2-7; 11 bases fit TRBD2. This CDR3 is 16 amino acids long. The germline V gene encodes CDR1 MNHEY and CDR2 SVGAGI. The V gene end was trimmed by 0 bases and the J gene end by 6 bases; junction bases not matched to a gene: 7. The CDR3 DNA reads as TGTGCCAGCAGTTACTCGGCTAGCGGGAGGAGTGGCGAGCAGTACTTC. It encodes CASSYSASGRSGEQYF.

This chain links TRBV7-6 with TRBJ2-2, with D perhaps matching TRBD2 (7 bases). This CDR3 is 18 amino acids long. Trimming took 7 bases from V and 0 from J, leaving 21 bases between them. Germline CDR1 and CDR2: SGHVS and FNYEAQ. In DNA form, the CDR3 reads TGTGCCAGCACCACCCGCCCGGGGGGCGCCCCGAACACCGGGGAGCTGTTTTTT. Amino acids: CASTTRPGGAPNTGELFF.

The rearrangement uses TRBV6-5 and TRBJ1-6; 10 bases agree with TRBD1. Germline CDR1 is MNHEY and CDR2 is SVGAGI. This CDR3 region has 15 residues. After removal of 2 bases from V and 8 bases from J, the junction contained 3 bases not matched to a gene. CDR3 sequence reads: CASSYAGTGDSPLHF. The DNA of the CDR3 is TGTGCCAGCAGTTACGCCGGGACAGGGGATTCACCCCTCCACTTT.

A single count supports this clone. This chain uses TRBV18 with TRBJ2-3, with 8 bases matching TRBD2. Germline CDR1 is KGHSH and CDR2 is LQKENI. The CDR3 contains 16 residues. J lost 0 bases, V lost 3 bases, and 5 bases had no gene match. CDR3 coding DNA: TGTGCCAGCTCACCCCGCAGCGGGAGCAGCACAGATACGCAGTATTTT. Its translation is CASSPRSGSSTDTQYF.

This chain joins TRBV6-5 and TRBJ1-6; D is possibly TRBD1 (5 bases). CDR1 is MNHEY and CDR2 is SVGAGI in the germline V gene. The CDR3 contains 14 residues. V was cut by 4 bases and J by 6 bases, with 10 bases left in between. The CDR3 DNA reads TGTGCCAGCAGTTTAGGGGTTAGTAATTCACCCCTCCACTTT. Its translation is CASSLGVSNSPLHF.

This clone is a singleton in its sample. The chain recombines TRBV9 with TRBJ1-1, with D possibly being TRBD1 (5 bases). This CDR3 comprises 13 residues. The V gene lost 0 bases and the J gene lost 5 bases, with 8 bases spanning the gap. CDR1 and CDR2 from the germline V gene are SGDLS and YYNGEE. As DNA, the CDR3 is TGTGCCAGCAGCGTAGATGGGGGGACTGAAGCTTTCTTT. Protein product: CASSVDGGTEAFF.

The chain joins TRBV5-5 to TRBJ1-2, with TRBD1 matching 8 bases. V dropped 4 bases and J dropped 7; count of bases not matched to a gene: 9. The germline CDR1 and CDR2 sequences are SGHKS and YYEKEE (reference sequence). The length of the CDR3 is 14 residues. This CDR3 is CASSPRGPAGGYTF. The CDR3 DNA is TGTGCCAGCAGCCCCAGGGGGCCCGCGGGTGGCTACACCTTC. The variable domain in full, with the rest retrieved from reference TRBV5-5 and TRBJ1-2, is DAGVTQSPTHLIKTRGQQVTLRCSPISGHKSVSWYQQVLGQGPQFIFQYYEKEERGRGNFPDRFSARQFPNYSSELNVNALLLGDSALYLCASSPRGPAGGYTFGSGTRLTVV.

The CDR3 nucleotides are TGCGCCAGCAGCTTTGGACTAGCGGGAGCGGCGGATACGCAGTATTTT. Its protein is CASSFGLAGAADTQYF. J is TRBJ2-3 and V is TRBV5-1; 13 bases fit TRBD2. Germline V CDR1 and CDR2: SGHRS, YFSETQ. CDR3 length: 16 residues. V gave up 2 bases and J gave up 6 bases; unmatched junction bases: 6.

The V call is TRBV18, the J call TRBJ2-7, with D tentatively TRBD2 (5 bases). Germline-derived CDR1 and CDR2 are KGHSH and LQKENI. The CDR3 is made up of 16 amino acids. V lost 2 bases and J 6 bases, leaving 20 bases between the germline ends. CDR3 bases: TGTGCCAGCTCACCAAATCGGAGGCCCTCTTTGGGCGAGCAGTACTTC. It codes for CASSPNRRPSLGEQYF.

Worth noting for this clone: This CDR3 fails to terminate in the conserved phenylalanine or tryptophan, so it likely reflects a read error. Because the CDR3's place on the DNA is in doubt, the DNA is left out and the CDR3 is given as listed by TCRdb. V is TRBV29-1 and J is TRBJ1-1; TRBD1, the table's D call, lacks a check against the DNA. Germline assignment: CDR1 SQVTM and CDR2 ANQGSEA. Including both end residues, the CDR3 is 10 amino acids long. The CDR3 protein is CSVRTDSRDL.

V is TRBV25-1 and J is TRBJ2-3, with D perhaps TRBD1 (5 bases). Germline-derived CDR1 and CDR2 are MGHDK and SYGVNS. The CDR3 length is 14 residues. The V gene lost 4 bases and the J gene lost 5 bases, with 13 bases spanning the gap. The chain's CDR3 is CASSAHLRGDTQYF. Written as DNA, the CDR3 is TGTGCCAGCAGTGCCCACCTTAGGGGAGATACGCAGTATTTT.

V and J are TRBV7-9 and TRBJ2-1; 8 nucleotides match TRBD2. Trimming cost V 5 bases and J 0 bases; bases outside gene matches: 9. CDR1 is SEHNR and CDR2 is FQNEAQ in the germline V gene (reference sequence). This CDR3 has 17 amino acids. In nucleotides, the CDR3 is TGTGCCAGCAGCCAAGATCGGGGGGGAAGCTCCTACAATGAGCAGTTCTTC. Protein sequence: CASSQDRGGSSYNEQFF.